The 3 T cell receptor beta chains reported below all come from one sample, sequenced in a study of CD8 T cells in ankylosing spondylitis. Findings of the study overall: Within ankylosing spondylitis blood, a TCR beta motif made up of roughly eight highly homologous variants appeared to be characteristic.

TCRdb fed the 5' RACE reads into MiXCR, producing one record per CDR3 protein. The sample lists a few hundred thousand distinct CDR3 sequences; approximately 20% were seen once. For these receptors, no antigen is known. Sequenced input: blood, either unsorted or a sorted T cell fraction (not recorded which). These receptors all come from a male donor with ankylosing spondylitis.

The rearrangement joins TRBV25-1 to TRBJ2-2; 13 bases map to TRBD2. CDR3 length: 16 residues. V lost 5 bases, J lost 6 bases, and 6 bases stayed unmatched. Per the germline V gene, CDR1 is MGHDK and CDR2 is SYGVNS. For the CDR3, the DNA is TGTGCCAGCAGTCCCTGGACTAGCGGGAGCGCCGGGGAGCTGTTTTTT. Translating it yields CASSPWTSGSAGELFF.

This clonotype was seen a handful of times. The chain links TRBV4-2 to TRBJ2-1; 10 bases line up with TRBD2. The CDR3 is made up of 16 amino acids. Looked up from germline, CDR1 is LGHNA and CDR2 is YNFKEQ. V was pared by 0 bases and J by 6 bases, with 5 bases of the junction left unmatched. This CDR3 reads CASSQDLAGVGNEQFF. In DNA form, the CDR3 reads TGTGCCAGCAGCCAAGATCTAGCGGGAGTAGGCAATGAGCAGTTCTTC.

This clonotype has more than one count but fewer than ten. The rearrangement joins TRBV12-3 or TRBV12-4 to TRBJ2-3; D is possibly TRBD2 (6 bases). Trimming took 5 bases from V and 6 from J, leaving 15 bases between them. This CDR3 has 14 residues. The chain's CDR3 is CASSPRTTSDTQYF. The CDR3 region has the DNA TGTGCCAGCAGTCCCAGGACTACCAGTGATACGCAGTATTTT.